This T cell receptor beta chain comes out of a study of cytomegalovirus exposure and HLA in healthy donors. General observations from the study: Later analysis identified about 18,000 TCR beta sequences associated with HLA alleles, using a false discovery rate threshold of 0.05.

Germline assignment: CDR1 MNHEY and CDR2 SMNVEV (reference sequence). Trimming shortened V by 5 bases and J by 0 bases, and 11 bases separated the two germline ends. The CDR3 sequence is 15 residues long. The PCR used 60 Vbeta and 13 Jbeta primers. The authors' processing: In a later analysis, roughly 10 million of 65 million to 90 million unique beta chains occurred in at least two donors. The method was immunoSEQ multiplex PCR; TCRdb's version includes in-frame clones alone and lacks a portion of them. V and J calls and clone size are those listed in that table; D and trimming were worked out from the DNA. Of roughly 180,000 clones listed, 85% are singletons. The sample holds a few counts of this clone. Its antigen is undetermined.

This chain uses TRBV27 with TRBJ1-5; the D gene is possibly TRBD1 (6 bases). The sequence was obtained from a boy younger than 10 in good health and CMV-seronegative. The sample consisted of PBMCs. The CDR3 DNA sequence: TGTGCCAGCAGTATAGACAGGTATAGCAATCAGCCCCAGCATTTT. It translates to CASSIDRYSNQPQHF.